This TCR beta chain was identified during a study of T cells after yellow fever vaccination. TCRdb re-derived calls from the 5' RACE reads in MiXCR, one entry per CDR3 protein. The sample shows hundreds of thousands of distinct CDR3 sequences, 13% of them seen only once. The length of the CDR3 is 16 residues. This chain uses TRBV21-1 with TRBJ2-7; the table's D call, TRBD2, was not checked against the DNA. TRBV21-1 represents a pseudogene. The sequence was collected from a man between 25 and 39 years old who received the YFV17D yellow fever vaccine. The sequenced sample was PBMCs, obtained on the day of the yellow fever booster vaccination. CDR3 amino acids: CASIRPLADYNYEQYF. In nucleotides, the CDR3 is TGTGCCAGCATCCGACCGCTAGCGGACTACAACTACGAGCAGTACTTC.